This passage covers 4 T cell receptor beta chains from one sample sequenced in a study of cytomegalovirus exposure and HLA in healthy donors. The PCR ran on 60 Vbeta and 13 Jbeta primers. Repertoires were generated with immunoSEQ multiplex PCR, while TCRdb's copy carries only in-frame clones and drops some. The repertoire holds about 160,000 clones, with more than 70% as singletons. The sample comprised PBMCs. The source of these receptors is a woman in her forties or fifties in good health and CMV-seropositive.

The genes are TRBV5-1 and TRBJ2-7; weak D call: TRBD1 (6 bases). CDR1 and CDR2 (germline): SGHRS, YFSETQ. The V end was cut by 4 bases, the J end by 3 bases, with 8 bases between. The CDR3 has 12 residues. The CDR3 sequence: CASSADSYEQYF. The CDR3 coding sequence is TGCGCCAGCAGCGCGGACAGCTACGAGCAGTACTTC.

The chain has TRBV7-2 and TRBJ1-2, with 7 bases aligning to TRBD1. CDR3 length: 14 residues. The trim removed 5 bases at V and 3 bases at J, leaving 6 bases unmatched. The germline V gene encodes CDR1 SGHTA and CDR2 FQGNSA. The CDR3 nucleotides read TGTGCCAGCAGCCCGGACAGGCTCTACTATGGCTACACCTTC. Residues: CASSPDRLYYGYTF.

The chain combines TRBV2 with TRBJ1-2, with a weak D call TRBD1 (5 bases). Germline loops: CDR1 SNHLY, CDR2 FYNNEI. V lost 4 bases, J lost 1 base, and 13 bases lay in between. This CDR3 comprises 15 residues. CDR3 DNA: TGTGCCAGCAGTGTTTCACAGGAGAGTAACTATGGCTACACCTTC. Translation: CASSVSQESNYGYTF.

A remark on this clone: The junction differs from germline at one of its ends, possibly a read error. V usage is TRBV7-7 and J usage is TRBJ2-2; D is perhaps TRBD1 (5 bases). Germline V lookup: CDR1 SSHAT, CDR2 FNYEAQ (reference sequence). The CDR3 covers 17 residues. This chain's CDR3 is CASSLAPRQGSTGELFF. The CDR3 nucleotides are TGTGCTAGCAGCTTAGCTCCCCGCCAGGGATCCACCGGGGAGCTGTTTTTT.